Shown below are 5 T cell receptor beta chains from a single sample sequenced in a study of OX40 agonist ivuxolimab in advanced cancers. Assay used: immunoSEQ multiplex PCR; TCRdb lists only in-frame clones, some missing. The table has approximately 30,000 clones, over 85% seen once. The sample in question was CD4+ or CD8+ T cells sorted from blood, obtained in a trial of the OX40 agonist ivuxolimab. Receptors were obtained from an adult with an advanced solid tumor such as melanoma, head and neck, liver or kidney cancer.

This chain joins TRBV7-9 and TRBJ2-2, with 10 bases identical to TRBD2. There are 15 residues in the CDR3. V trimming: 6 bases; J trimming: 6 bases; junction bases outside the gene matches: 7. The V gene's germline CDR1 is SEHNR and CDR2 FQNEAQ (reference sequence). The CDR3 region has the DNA TGTGCCAGCAGAAAAATCAGCGGGAGGGCCGGGGAGCTGTTTTTT. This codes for CASRKISGRAGELFF.

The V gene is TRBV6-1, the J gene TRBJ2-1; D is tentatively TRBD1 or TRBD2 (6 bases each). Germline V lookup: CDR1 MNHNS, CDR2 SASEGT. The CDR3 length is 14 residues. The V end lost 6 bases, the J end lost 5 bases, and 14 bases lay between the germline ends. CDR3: CASRVGGLNNEQFF. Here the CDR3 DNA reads TGTGCCAGCAGGGTAGGGGGGCTGAACAATGAGCAGTTCTTC.

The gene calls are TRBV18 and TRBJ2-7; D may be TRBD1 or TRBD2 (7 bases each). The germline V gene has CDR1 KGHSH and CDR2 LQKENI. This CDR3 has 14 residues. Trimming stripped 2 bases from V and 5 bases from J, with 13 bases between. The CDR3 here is CASSPGQGGNEQYF. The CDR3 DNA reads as TGTGCCAGCTCACCAGGGCAGGGGGGGAACGAGCAGTACTTC.

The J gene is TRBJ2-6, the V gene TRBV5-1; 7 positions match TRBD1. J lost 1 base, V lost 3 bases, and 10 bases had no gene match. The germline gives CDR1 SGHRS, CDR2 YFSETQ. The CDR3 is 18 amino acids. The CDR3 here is CASSSPRQGASGANVLTF. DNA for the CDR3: TGCGCCAGCAGCTCCCCCCGACAGGGTGCTTCTGGGGCCAACGTCCTGACTTTC.

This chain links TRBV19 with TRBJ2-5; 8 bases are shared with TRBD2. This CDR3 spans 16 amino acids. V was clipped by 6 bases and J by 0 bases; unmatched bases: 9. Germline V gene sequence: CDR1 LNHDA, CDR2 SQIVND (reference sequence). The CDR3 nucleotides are TGTGCCAGTAGCAAGACCGGGACTAGGGACCAAGAGACCCAGTACTTC. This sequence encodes CASSKTGTRDQETQYF.